This TCR beta chain was documented in a study of patients and donors after allogeneic stem cell transplantation. The CDR3 is 15 amino acids. CDR1 is SGHRS and CDR2 is YFSETQ in the germline V gene. Trimming took 0 bases from V and 3 from J, leaving 10 bases between them. MiXCR was run by TCRdb on the RT-PCR reads, yielding one entry per CDR3 protein. The sample lists about 960,000 distinct CDR3 sequences, about 20% seen once, with around 6% in the top ten. This chain joins TRBV5-1 and TRBJ2-1; D is unclear. The clonotype was recovered from a human donor who was either an allogeneic HSCT recipient or a stem cell or donor lymphocyte infusion donor (not recorded which). It is not recorded whose cells these are; they may come from a transplant donor. Material for sequencing was blood, either unsorted or a sorted T cell fraction (not recorded which). DNA for the CDR3: TGCGCCAGCAGCTTGGAATCGGCCCTCTACAATGAGCAGTTCTTC. Its protein product is CASSLESALYNEQFF.